The clone carrying this T cell receptor (beta chain) was detected ten times or more. This entry is derived from a study of identical twins. Via MiXCR, TCRdb re-called the 5' RACE reads, giving one row per CDR3 protein. The sample has 450,000 or so distinct CDR3 sequences; 13% to 15% are singletons. The V and J ends lost 1 base and 8 bases respectively, with 15 bases between them. This CDR3 is 15 amino acids long. Healthy Caucasian donors formed the entire cohort. The data were also submitted as part of a second study, on yellow fever vaccine responses in identical twins.

The genes are TRBV12-3 or TRBV12-4 and TRBJ2-4, with unresolved D. The receptor was derived from a woman younger than 35 in good health. Sequences were obtained from CD4+ T cells sorted from blood. CDR3 bases: TGTGCCAGCAGTTTAGAGGGCAAGGGAACGTACATTCAGTACTTC. It encodes CASSLEGKGTYIQYF.